This T cell receptor (beta chain) was recorded in a study of blood T cell repertoires in COVID-19. The wider study: Material from acute and convalescent COVID-19 was sourced from the United States, Italy and Spain. From T cells, B-cell-depleted T cells, or PBMCs came the material, which was cDNA or gDNA.

As processed by the authors: By means of reference gene primer amplification, nucleated cell counts were estimated. Profiling relied on immunoSEQ multiplex PCR, and the TCRdb table lists in-frame clones only, not all of them. V, J and clone size are taken as reported in that table, and D and trimming were inferred from the DNA itself. Here the sample spans a few hundred thousand clones, approximately 90% being singletons. This CDR3 comprises 14 residues. V lost 2 bases to trimming and J lost 7 bases, with 17 bases between them. CDR1 GTSNPN and CDR2 SVGIG come from the germline V gene (reference sequence).

The sample taken for sequencing was peripheral blood. The chain carries TRBV30 and TRBJ1-1, with a weak D call TRBD1 (6 bases). This sequence was found in a woman aged 18-29 years who had recovered from COVID-19. The CDR3 reads CAWSPQGMGFEAFF. DNA for the CDR3: TGTGCCTGGAGTCCCCAGGGGATGGGATTTGAAGCTTTCTTT.